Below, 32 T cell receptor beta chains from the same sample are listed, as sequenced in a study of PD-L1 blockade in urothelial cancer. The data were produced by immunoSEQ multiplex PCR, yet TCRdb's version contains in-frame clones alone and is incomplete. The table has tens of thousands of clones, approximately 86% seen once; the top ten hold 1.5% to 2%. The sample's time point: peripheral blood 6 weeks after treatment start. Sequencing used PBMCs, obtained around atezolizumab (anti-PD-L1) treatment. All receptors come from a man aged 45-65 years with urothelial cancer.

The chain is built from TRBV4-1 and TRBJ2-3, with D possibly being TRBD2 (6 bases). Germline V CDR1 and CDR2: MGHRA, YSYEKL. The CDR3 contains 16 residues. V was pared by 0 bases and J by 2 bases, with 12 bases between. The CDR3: CASSQDPAGYTDTQYF. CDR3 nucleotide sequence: TGCGCCAGCAGCCAAGATCCCGCGGGGTACACAGATACGCAGTATTTT.

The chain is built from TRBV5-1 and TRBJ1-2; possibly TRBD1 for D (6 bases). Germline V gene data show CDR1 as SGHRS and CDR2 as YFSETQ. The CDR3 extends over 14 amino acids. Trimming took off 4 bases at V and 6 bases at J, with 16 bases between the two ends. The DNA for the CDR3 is TGCGCCAGCAGCCTATATTCACAGGGAGATGGCTACACCTTC. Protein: CASSLYSQGDGYTF.

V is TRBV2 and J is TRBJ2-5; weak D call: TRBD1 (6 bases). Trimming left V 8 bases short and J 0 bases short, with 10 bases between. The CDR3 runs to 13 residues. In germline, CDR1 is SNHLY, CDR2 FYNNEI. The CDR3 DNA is TGTGCCAGCCGGACAGTCTACCAAGAGACCCAGTACTTC. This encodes CASRTVYQETQYF.

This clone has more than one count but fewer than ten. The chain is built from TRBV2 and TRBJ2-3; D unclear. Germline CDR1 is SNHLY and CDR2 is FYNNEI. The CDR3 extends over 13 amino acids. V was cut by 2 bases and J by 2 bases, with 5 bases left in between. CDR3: CASSEPFTDTQYF. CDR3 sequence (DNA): TGTGCCAGCAGTGAACCTTTCACAGATACGCAGTATTTT.

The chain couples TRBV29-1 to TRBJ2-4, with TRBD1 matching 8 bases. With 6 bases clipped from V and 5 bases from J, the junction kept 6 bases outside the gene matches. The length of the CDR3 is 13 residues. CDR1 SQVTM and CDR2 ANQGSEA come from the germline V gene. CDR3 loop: CSVQTGAENIQYF. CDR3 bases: TGCAGCGTCCAGACAGGGGCCGAAAACATTCAGTACTTC.

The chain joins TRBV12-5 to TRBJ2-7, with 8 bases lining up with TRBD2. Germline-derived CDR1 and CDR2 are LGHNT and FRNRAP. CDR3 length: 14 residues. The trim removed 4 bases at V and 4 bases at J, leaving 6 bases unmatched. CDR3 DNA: TGTGCTAGTGGTTCCCCCACTAGCGGATACGAGCAGTACTTC. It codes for CASGSPTSGYEQYF.

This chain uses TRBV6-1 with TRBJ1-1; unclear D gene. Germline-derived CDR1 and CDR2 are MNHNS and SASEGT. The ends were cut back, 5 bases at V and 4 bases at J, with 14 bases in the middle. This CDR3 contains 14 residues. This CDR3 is CASSPGWEGTEAFF. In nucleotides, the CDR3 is TGTGCCAGCAGTCCCGGATGGGAGGGCACTGAAGCTTTCTTT.

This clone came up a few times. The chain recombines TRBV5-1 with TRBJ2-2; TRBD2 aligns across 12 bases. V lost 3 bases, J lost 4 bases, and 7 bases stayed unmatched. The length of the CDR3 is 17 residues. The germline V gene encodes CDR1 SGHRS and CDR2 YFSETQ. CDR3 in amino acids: CASSSGLAGISTGELFF. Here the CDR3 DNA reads TGCGCCAGCAGCTCAGGACTAGCGGGAATCTCCACCGGGGAGCTGTTTTTT.

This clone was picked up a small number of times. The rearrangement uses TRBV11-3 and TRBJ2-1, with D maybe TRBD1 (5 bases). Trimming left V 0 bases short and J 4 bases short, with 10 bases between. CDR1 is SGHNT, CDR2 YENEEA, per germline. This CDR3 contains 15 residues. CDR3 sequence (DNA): TGTGCCAGCAGCTTAGATACAGGATCATACAATGAGCAGTTCTTC. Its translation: CASSLDTGSYNEQFF.

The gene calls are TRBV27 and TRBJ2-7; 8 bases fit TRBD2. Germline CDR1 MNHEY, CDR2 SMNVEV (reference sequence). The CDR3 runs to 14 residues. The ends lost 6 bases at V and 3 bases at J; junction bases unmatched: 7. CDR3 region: CASSPSGSLYEQYF. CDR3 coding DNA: TGTGCCAGCAGCCCCAGCGGGAGTCTCTACGAGCAGTACTTC.

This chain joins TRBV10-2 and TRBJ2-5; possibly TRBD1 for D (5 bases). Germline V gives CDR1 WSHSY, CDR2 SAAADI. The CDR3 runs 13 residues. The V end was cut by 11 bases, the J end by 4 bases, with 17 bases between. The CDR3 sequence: CALMRRVGETQYF. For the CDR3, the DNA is TGCGCCTTAATGCGCAGGGTCGGAGAGACCCAGTACTTC.

The CDR3 nucleotides read TGTGCCAGTAGTATGGTTGCGGGACAGGGTGAGCAGTTCTTC. This translates into CASSMVAGQGEQFF. J is TRBJ2-1 and V is TRBV19, with 9 bases matching TRBD1. CDR1 LNHDA and CDR2 SQIVND come from the germline V gene (reference sequence). The J segment lost 9 bases and the V segment lost 3 bases, leaving 6 bases of the junction unmatched. The CDR3 contains 14 residues. The complete variable domain, with remaining parts taken from reference TRBV19 and TRBJ2-1, reads DGGITQSPKYLFRKEGQNVTLSCEQNLNHDAMYWYRQDPGQGLRLIYYSQIVNDFQKGDIAEGYSVSREKKESFPLTVTSAQKNPTAFYLCASSMVAGQGEQFFGPGTRLTVL.

Here the CDR3 DNA reads TGTGCCAGCAACCCTGGGGGTGGGAGGTTGGCCAATCAGCCCCAGCATTTT. It is translated as CASNPGGGRLANQPQHF. This rearrangement joins TRBV21-1 to TRBJ1-5. TRBV21-1 is assigned pseudogene status. This CDR3 contains 17 residues.

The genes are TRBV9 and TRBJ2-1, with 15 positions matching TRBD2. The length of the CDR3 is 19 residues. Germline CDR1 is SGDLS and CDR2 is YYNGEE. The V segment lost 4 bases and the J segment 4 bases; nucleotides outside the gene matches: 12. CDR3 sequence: CASSIRPGLAGGGYNEQFF. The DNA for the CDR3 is TGTGCCAGCAGCATCCGTCCGGGACTAGCGGGGGGCGGGTACAATGAGCAGTTCTTC.

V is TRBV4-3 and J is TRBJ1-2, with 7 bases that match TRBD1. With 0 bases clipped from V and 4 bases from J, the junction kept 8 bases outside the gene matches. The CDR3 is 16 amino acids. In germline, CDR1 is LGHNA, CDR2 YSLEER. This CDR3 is CASSQDAETGSYGYTF. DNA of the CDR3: TGCGCCAGCAGCCAAGACGCCGAGACAGGGTCCTATGGCTACACCTTC.

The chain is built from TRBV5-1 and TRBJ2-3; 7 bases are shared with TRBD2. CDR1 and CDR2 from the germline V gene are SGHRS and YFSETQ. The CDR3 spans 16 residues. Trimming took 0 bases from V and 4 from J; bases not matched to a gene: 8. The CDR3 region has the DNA TGCGCCAGCAGCTTGGGTCTAGCGGTTGGGGCAGATACGCAGTATTTT. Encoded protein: CASSLGLAVGADTQYF.

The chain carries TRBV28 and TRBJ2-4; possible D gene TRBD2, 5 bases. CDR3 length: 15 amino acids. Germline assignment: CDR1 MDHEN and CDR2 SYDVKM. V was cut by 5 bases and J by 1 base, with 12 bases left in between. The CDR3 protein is CASSDRTRAKNIQYF. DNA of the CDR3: TGTGCCAGCAGTGATCGAACTAGGGCCAAAAACATTCAGTACTTC.

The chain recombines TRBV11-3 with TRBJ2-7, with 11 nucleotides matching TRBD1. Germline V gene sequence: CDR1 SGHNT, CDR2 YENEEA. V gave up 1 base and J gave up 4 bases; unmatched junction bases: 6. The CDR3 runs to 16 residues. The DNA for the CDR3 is TGTGCCAGCAGCTTAGGGGGACAGGGGGTCTTTTACGAGCAGTACTTC. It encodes CASSLGGQGVFYEQYF.

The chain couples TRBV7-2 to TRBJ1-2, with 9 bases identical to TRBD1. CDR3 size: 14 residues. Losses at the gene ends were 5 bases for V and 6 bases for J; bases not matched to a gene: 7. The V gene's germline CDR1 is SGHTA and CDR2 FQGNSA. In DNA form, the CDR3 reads TGTGCCAGCAGCCGCACAGGGGGCGGCGATGGCTACACCTTC. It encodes CASSRTGGGDGYTF. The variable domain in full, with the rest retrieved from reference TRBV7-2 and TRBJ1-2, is GAGVSQSPSNKVTEKGKDVELRCDPISGHTALYWYRQSLGQGLEFLIYFQGNSAPDKSGLPSDRFSAERTGGSVSTLTIQRTQQEDSAVYLCASSRTGGGDGYTFGSGTRLTVV.

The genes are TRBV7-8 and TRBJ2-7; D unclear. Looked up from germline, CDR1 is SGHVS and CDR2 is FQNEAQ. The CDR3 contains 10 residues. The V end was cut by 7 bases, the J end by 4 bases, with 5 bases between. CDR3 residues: CASTRYEQYF. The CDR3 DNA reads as TGTGCCAGCACCAGGTACGAGCAGTACTTC.

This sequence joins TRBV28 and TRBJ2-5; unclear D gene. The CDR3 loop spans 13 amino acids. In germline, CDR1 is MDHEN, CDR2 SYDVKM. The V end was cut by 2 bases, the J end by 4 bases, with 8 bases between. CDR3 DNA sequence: TGTGCCAGCAGTTTAAGTCCTAGAGAGACCCAGTACTTC. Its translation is CASSLSPRETQYF.

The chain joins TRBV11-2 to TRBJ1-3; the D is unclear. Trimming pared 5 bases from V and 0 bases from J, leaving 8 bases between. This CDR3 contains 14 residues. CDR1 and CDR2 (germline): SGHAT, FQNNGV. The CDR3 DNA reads TGTGCCAGCAGCCGACTGACCTCTGGAAACACCATATATTTT. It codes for CASSRLTSGNTIYF.

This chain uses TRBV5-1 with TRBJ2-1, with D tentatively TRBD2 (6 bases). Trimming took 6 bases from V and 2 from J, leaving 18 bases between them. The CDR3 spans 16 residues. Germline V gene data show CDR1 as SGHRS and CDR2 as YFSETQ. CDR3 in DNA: TGCGCCAGCAACCTCGTAGGAATAGCGGCCTACAATGAGCAGTTCTTC. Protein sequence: CASNLVGIAAYNEQFF.

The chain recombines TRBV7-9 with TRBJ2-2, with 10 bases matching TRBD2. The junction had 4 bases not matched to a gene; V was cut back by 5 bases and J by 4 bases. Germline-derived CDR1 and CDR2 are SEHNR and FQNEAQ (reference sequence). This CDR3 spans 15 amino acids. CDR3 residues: CASSVSGGFTGELFF. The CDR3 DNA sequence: TGTGCCAGCAGCGTTAGCGGGGGGTTCACCGGGGAGCTGTTTTTT.

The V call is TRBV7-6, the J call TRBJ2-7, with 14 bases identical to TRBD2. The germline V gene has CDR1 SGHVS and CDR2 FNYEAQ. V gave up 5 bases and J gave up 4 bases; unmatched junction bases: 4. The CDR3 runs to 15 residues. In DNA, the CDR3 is TGTGCCAGCAGCCCCCGGACTAGCGGGGGGTACGAGCAGTACTTC. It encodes CASSPRTSGGYEQYF.

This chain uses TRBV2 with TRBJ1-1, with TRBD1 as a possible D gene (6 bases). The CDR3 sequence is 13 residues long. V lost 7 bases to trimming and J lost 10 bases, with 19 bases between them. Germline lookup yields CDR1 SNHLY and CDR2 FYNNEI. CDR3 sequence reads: CASKTGGGVRAFF. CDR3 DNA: TGTGCCAGCAAGACAGGTGGAGGAGTTCGAGCTTTCTTT.

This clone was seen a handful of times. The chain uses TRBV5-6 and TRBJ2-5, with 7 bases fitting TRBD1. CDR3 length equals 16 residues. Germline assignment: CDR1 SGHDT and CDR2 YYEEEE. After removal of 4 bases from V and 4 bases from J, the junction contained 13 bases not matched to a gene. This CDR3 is CASSLLRQGRGETQYF. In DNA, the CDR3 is TGTGCCAGCAGCCTTTTGCGACAGGGACGAGGAGAGACCCAGTACTTC.

CDR3 protein: CASSQVKGGGVYNEQFF. In nucleotides, the CDR3 is TGTGCCAGCAGCCAAGTTAAAGGAGGGGGCGTCTACAATGAGCAGTTCTTC. The V gene is TRBV14, the J gene TRBJ2-1, with a possible D match to TRBD1 (7 bases). This CDR3 is built from 17 residues. V gave up 1 base and J gave up 3 bases, with 16 bases separating them. The V gene's germline CDR1 is SGHDN and CDR2 FVKESK.

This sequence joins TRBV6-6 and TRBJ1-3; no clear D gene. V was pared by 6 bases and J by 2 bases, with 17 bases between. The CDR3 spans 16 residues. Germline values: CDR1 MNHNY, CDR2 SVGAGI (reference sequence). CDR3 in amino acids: CASSQNPGRTGNTIYF. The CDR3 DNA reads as TGTGCCAGCAGCCAAAATCCGGGGAGGACTGGAAACACCATATATTTT.

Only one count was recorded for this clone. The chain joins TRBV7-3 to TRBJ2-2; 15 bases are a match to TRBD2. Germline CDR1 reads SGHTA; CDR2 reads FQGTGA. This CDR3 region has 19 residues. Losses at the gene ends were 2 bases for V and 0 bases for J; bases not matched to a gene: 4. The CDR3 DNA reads TGTGCCAGCAGCTTACGCGGGACTAGCGGGGGGACGAACACCGGGGAGCTGTTTTTT. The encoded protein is CASSLRGTSGGTNTGELFF. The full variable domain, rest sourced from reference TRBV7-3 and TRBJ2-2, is GAGVSQTPSNKVTEKGKYVELRCDPISGHTALYWYRQSLGQGPEFLIYFQGTGAADDSGLPNDRFFAVRPEGSVSTLKIQRTERGDSAVYLCASSLRGTSGGTNTGELFFGEGSRLTVL.

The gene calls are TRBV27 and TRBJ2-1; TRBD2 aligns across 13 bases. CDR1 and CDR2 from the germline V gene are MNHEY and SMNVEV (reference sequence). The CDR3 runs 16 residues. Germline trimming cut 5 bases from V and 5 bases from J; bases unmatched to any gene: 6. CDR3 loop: CASSPGTSGINNEQFF. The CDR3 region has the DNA TGTGCCAGCAGTCCCGGGACTAGCGGGATAAACAATGAGCAGTTCTTC.

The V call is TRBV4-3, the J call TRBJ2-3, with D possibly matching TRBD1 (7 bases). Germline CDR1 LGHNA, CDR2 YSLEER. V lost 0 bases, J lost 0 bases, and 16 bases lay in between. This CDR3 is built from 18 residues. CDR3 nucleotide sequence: TGCGCCAGCAGCCAAGATCCCCCACAGGGGACTAGCACAGATACGCAGTATTTT. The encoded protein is CASSQDPPQGTSTDTQYF.